Following are 24 T cell receptor beta chains from one sample sequenced in a study of PD-1 blockade in classical Hodgkin lymphoma (dated by TCRdb to 2018 to 2021). The time point label corresponds to: cycle 4 day 1 (C4D1), after 5 to 7 weeks of nivolumab. Every trial patient had relapsed following autologous stem cell transplantation, and prior brentuximab vedotin exposure was what differed among cohorts A, B and C. The library came from the immunoSEQ multiplex PCR assay. Held by TCRdb, this immuneACCESS table contains in-frame sequences only and omits some clones. Under half of the omission traces to an unresolved V gene where checked; the cause of the rest is unknown. The sample table holds fewer than 55,000 clones, of which around 80% were seen once. Together, the top ten hold around a fifth of the sample. The material sequenced was peripheral blood mononuclear cells (PBMCs), taken before the fourth cycle of nivolumab. The receptors were gathered from a human donor with classical Hodgkin lymphoma.

CDR3 in DNA: TGCGCCAGCTCTCAGGGTATCGACAATGAGCAGTTCTTC. This encodes CASSQGIDNEQFF. The rearrangement uses TRBV5-1 and TRBJ2-1; maybe TRBD1 (5 bases). The CDR3 is 13 amino acids. V was shortened by 7 bases and J by 5 bases, with 13 bases between the two germline ends. Germline V gene data show CDR1 as SGHRS and CDR2 as YFSETQ.

The rearrangement joins TRBV6-6 to TRBJ1-2; D may be TRBD1 (5 bases). The CDR3 is 14 amino acids. CDR1 is MNHNY, CDR2 SVGAGI, per germline (reference sequence). The V gene lost 4 bases and the J gene lost 6 bases, with 15 bases spanning the gap. Written as DNA, the CDR3 is TGTGCCAGCAGTTCCCGGGACGGCGGAAATGGCTACACCTTC. Its protein product is CASSSRDGGNGYTF.

The chain uses TRBV2 and TRBJ2-4; D might be TRBD1 or TRBD2, each matching 5 bases. The CDR3 contains 14 residues. Germline V gene data show CDR1 as SNHLY and CDR2 as FYNNEI. Trimming removed 6 bases at V and 5 bases at J, with 14 bases between. The CDR3 bases are TGTGCCAGCAGATCGCCGGGGCGGGAAAACATTCAGTACTTC. It encodes CASRSPGRENIQYF.

The J gene is TRBJ2-3, the V gene TRBV5-1, with a weak D call TRBD2 (6 bases). This CDR3 is built from 15 residues. Germline V lookup: CDR1 SGHRS, CDR2 YFSETQ. V gave up 4 bases and J gave up 1 base, with 13 bases separating them. The CDR3 DNA reads TGCGCCAGCAGCATGACTAGAGGCCGCACAGATACGCAGTATTTT. Translated: CASSMTRGRTDTQYF. Full variable domain (missing parts from reference TRBV5-1 and TRBJ2-3): KAGVTQTPRYLIKTRGQQVTLSCSPISGHRSVSWYQQTPGQGLQFLFEYFSETQRNKGNFPGRFSGRQFSNSRSEMNVSTLELGDSALYLCASSMTRGRTDTQYFGPGTRLTVL.

In DNA form, the CDR3 reads TGCGCCAGCAGCTACCAGACCCAGAGCTCCTACGAGCAGTACTTC. Protein product: CASSYQTQSSYEQYF. The rearrangement links TRBV5-1 to TRBJ2-7; D remains ambiguous. There are 15 residues in the CDR3. Germline CDR1 SGHRS, CDR2 YFSETQ. V was shortened by 3 bases and J by 0 bases, with 13 bases between the two germline ends.

This clone occurred a few times. The chain carries TRBV15 and TRBJ1-4; 8 positions match TRBD1. Germline V gene sequence: CDR1 LNHNV, CDR2 YYDKDF (reference sequence). The CDR3 has 14 amino acids. The V segment lost 3 bases and the J segment 4 bases; nucleotides outside the gene matches: 1. The CDR3 region is CATSRDRDNEKLFF. The CDR3 coding sequence is TGTGCCACCAGCAGGGACAGGGATAATGAAAAACTGTTTTTT.

The J gene is TRBJ2-7, the V gene TRBV10-1, with 7 bases lining up with TRBD1. The germline CDR1 and CDR2 sequences are WNHNN and SYGVQD (reference sequence). With V trimmed by 4 bases and J by 6 bases, 12 bases remained unmatched. There are 15 residues in the CDR3. DNA of the CDR3: TGCGCCAGCAGTGGAGGGGGCCCCTTAAGGGGCGAGCAGTACTTC. It is translated as CASSGGGPLRGEQYF.

The J gene is TRBJ1-2, the V gene TRBV30; no reliable D call. V was clipped by 4 bases and J by 2 bases, with 14 bases between them. The CDR3 covers 14 residues. Germline assignment: CDR1 GTSNPN and CDR2 SVGIG (reference sequence). This chain's CDR3 is CAWKIQQANYGYTF. The CDR3 nucleotides are TGTGCCTGGAAGATACAGCAGGCCAACTATGGCTACACCTTC.

This chain connects TRBV9 to TRBJ2-1, with TRBD2 matching 8 bases. The V and J ends lost 2 bases and 7 bases, in that order; junction bases with no gene match: 8. The CDR3 is 15 residues long. CDR1 SGDLS and CDR2 YYNGEE come from the germline V gene. The CDR3 DNA reads as TGTGCCAGCAGCGTCACAGCGGGAGAGGTTAATGAGCAGTTCTTC. This codes for CASSVTAGEVNEQFF.

V gene TRBV9 combines with J gene TRBJ1-2; D may be TRBD1 (6 bases). CDR3 length: 17 residues. Trimming pared 0 bases from V and 4 bases from J, leaving 19 bases between. The V gene's germline CDR1 is SGDLS and CDR2 YYNGEE. The CDR3 DNA reads TGTGCCAGCAGCGTAGGGGCAAGGACAGCAGTCATCTATGGCTACACCTTC. Translating gives CASSVGARTAVIYGYTF.

This chain links TRBV25-1 with TRBJ1-2; TRBD1 might be the D (5 bases). V lost 3 bases and J lost 1, with 9 bases in between. Germline V gene lookup returns CDR1 MGHDK and CDR2 SYGVNS. This CDR3 is 14 amino acids long. CDR3 nucleotide sequence: TGTGCCAGCAGTGATCAGGGAAGTAACTATGGCTACACCTTC. This translates into CASSDQGSNYGYTF.

The chain combines TRBV30 with TRBJ1-2, with 7 nucleotides matching TRBD1. The J segment lost 3 bases and the V segment lost 0 bases, leaving 7 bases of the junction unmatched. Germline CDR1 GTSNPN, CDR2 SVGIG (reference sequence). The CDR3 totals 15 residues. Here the CDR3 reads CAWSVRQGGDYGYTF. In DNA form, the CDR3 reads TGTGCCTGGAGTGTGCGGCAGGGGGGCGACTATGGCTACACCTTC.

The chain links TRBV5-4 to TRBJ2-7, with D possibly matching TRBD1 (5 bases). The germline V gene has CDR1 SGHNT and CDR2 YYREEE (reference sequence). Trimming took 0 bases from V and 0 from J, leaving 7 bases between them. There are 14 residues in the CDR3. For the CDR3, the DNA is TGTGCCAGCAGCTTGGGGGGCATCTCCTACGAGCAGTACTTC. This gives the protein CASSLGGISYEQYF.

V gene TRBV2 combines with J gene TRBJ1-1; 8 nucleotides match TRBD1. V lost 4 bases to trimming and J lost 1 base; unmatched junction nucleotides: 2. Per the germline V gene, CDR1 is SNHLY and CDR2 is FYNNEI. The CDR3 totals 14 residues. This chain's CDR3 is CASSGGTGNTEAFF. The CDR3 bases are TGTGCCAGCAGTGGTGGGACAGGGAACACTGAAGCTTTCTTT. The variable domain in full, with the rest retrieved from reference TRBV2 and TRBJ1-1, is EPEVTQTPSHQVTQMGQEVILRCVPISNHLYFYWYRQILGQKVEFLVSFYNNEISEKSEIFDDQFSVERPDGSNFTLKIRSTKLEDSAMYFCASSGGTGNTEAFFGQGTRLTVV.

The V and J genes are TRBV15 and TRBJ1-5; 7 bases fit TRBD1. The CDR3 covers 16 residues. With 5 bases clipped from V and 4 bases from J, the junction kept 11 bases outside the gene matches. CDR1 and CDR2 (germline): LNHNV, YYDKDF (reference sequence). The CDR3 here is CATSRTWTGGNQPQHF. The CDR3 coding sequence is TGTGCCACCAGCCGTACTTGGACAGGTGGTAATCAGCCCCAGCATTTT.

V is TRBV11-2 and J is TRBJ1-2; 8 positions agree with TRBD1. CDR1 SGHAT and CDR2 FQNNGV come from the germline V gene. This CDR3 is 13 amino acids long. Germline trimming cut 1 base from V and 7 bases from J; bases unmatched to any gene: 2. CDR3 in DNA: TGTGCCAGCAGCTTAGGGACAGGGTTTGGCTACACCTTC. Its protein is CASSLGTGFGYTF.

This sequence joins TRBV11-1 and TRBJ2-7, with TRBD1 identical over 8 bases. The CDR3 totals 15 residues. From germline, CDR1 is SGHAT and CDR2 FQDESV (reference sequence). The V gene end was trimmed by 3 bases and the J gene end by 3 bases; junction bases not matched to a gene: 7. Here the CDR3 DNA reads TGTGCCAGCAGCTTCCAGACAGGGGCCGTCTACGAGCAGTACTTC. Its protein is CASSFQTGAVYEQYF.

This clone has just one count. Other DNA sequences within the sample encode an identical CDR3. The chain carries TRBV9 and TRBJ2-1; a possible D gene is TRBD2 (6 bases). The germline gives CDR1 SGDLS, CDR2 YYNGEE. This CDR3 comprises 15 residues. Trimming took 5 bases from V and 2 from J, leaving 14 bases between them. The CDR3, as DNA: TGTGCCAGCAGTCTTCAGGGACTCCCCTACAATGAGCAGTTCTTC. Its translation is CASSLQGLPYNEQFF.

The rearrangement links TRBV7-9 to TRBJ2-5, with D perhaps given as TRBD1 or TRBD2 (7 bases each). V lost 5 bases to trimming and J lost 5 bases, with 15 bases between them. The CDR3 consists of 14 residues. From germline, CDR1 is SEHNR and CDR2 FQNEAQ (reference sequence). CDR3 residues: CASSIRQGGETQYF. The CDR3 region has the DNA TGTGCCAGCAGCATCCGACAGGGAGGGGAGACCCAGTACTTC.

This clone was seen repeatedly, ten times or more. The chain carries TRBV7-2 and TRBJ1-3; D is uncertain. The length of the CDR3 is 16 residues. Germline V gene lookup returns CDR1 SGHTA and CDR2 FQGNSA. The germline V and J ends were trimmed by 1 base and 0 bases, with 10 bases remaining between them. CDR3 region: CASSLVSIGSGNTIYF. CDR3 nucleotides: TGTGCCAGCAGCTTAGTGAGTATCGGCTCTGGAAACACCATATATTTT. Drawing the rest from reference TRBV7-2 and TRBJ1-3, the complete variable domain is GAGVSQSPSNKVTEKGKDVELRCDPISGHTALYWYRQSLGQGLEFLIYFQGNSAPDKSGLPSDRFSAERTGGSVSTLTIQRTQQEDSAVYLCASSLVSIGSGNTIYFGEGSWLTVV.

The chain joins TRBV14 to TRBJ2-3; tentatively, D is TRBD1 (5 bases). The V gene lost 4 bases and the J gene lost 4 bases, with 15 bases spanning the gap. The germline CDR1 and CDR2 sequences are SGHDN and FVKESK. The CDR3 extends over 15 amino acids. CDR3 DNA sequence: TGTGCCAGCAGCCGACCAGGGTTAGATGCAGATACGCAGTATTTT. The encoded protein is CASSRPGLDADTQYF.

In this sample, this clone turned up many times. The chain uses TRBV7-2 and TRBJ2-3, with unresolved D. The CDR3 is 13 residues long. The V gene's germline CDR1 is SGHTA and CDR2 FQGNSA. V gave up 7 bases and J gave up 4 bases, with 12 bases separating them. The CDR3 spells CASTLPPADTQYF. The DNA of the CDR3 is TGTGCCAGCACCCTCCCCCCCGCAGATACGCAGTATTTT.

The rearrangement links TRBV7-3 to TRBJ1-2; D remains unclear. The germline V gene has CDR1 SGHTA and CDR2 FQGTGA. Trimming left V 5 bases short and J 4 bases short, with 11 bases between. CDR3 length: 13 amino acids. The CDR3 nucleotides are TGTGCCAGCAGCCATTCGGACGGCTATGGCTACACCTTC. Its translation: CASSHSDGYGYTF.

This rearrangement joins TRBV28 to TRBJ1-4; D uncertain. Per the germline V gene, CDR1 is MDHEN and CDR2 is SYDVKM. Trimming pared 6 bases from V and 10 bases from J, leaving 18 bases between. The CDR3 has 14 amino acids. As DNA, the CDR3 is TGTGCCAGCAGCCCCATGGGTTCCGGGAGAAAACTGTTTTTT. Its translation is CASSPMGSGRKLFF.